The 23 T cell receptor beta chains in this list originate from one sample, sequenced in a study of tumor and adjacent non-tumor tissue in lung cancer. A modified ARM-PCR protocol with three rounds of nested PCR amplified TCRbeta. TCRdb re-called the multiplex PCR reads through MiXCR, storing one row per CDR3 protein. The sample includes over 60,000 distinct CDR3 sequences, over 75% of them seen just once. RNA was extracted from bulk tissue without any cell sorting. Sequencing used lung tumor tissue. These TCRs come from a woman in her 50s with non-small cell lung cancer.

The rearrangement links TRBV12-3 or TRBV12-4 to TRBJ2-3; 8 bases agree with TRBD2. The CDR3 sequence is 16 residues long. Trimming cost V 7 bases and J 2 bases; bases outside gene matches: 11. CDR3: CASTLAGGSITDTQYF. The CDR3 region has the DNA TGTGCCAGCACCCTGGCGGGAGGAAGTATCACAGATACGCAGTATTTT.

The chain is built from TRBV20-1 and TRBJ2-2; 13 nucleotides line up with TRBD2. This CDR3 is 17 amino acids long. Germline lookup yields CDR1 DFQATT and CDR2 SNEGSKA (reference sequence). The CDR3 reads CSKLLAGGSPNTGELFF. CDR3 DNA sequence: TGCAGCAAGTTACTAGCGGGAGGGTCCCCGAACACCGGGGAGCTGTTTTTT.

About this clonotype: The CDR3 end shows no conserved phenylalanine or tryptophan, and so a read error is likely. This chain uses TRBV7-8 with TRBJ2-1; a possible D gene is TRBD2 (6 bases). The CDR3 runs to 16 residues. Germline CDR1 reads SGHVS; CDR2 reads FQNEAQ. Trimming cost V 2 bases and J 8 bases, with 19 bases left between them. Written as DNA, the CDR3 is TGTGCCAGCAGCTTAATGGGGGGTATGCCCTTCGATGAGCAGTTCCTC. It is translated as CASSLMGGMPFDEQFL.

For this clonotype: A read error may explain this, as a much larger clone is one base away. The rearrangement uses TRBV30 and TRBJ1-5, with 9 bases identical to TRBD1. The CDR3 loop spans 17 amino acids. Germline CDR1 GTSNPN, CDR2 SVGIG (reference sequence). V was pared by 2 bases and J by 0 bases, with 8 bases of the junction left unmatched. As DNA, the CDR3 is TGTGCCTGGAGTCGGGACAGGGTGGACAATAGCAATCAGCCCCAGCATTTT. Encoded protein: CAWSRDRVDNSNQPQHF.

For this clonotype: At one of its ends the junction is not consistent with the germline gene, which may arise from a read error. CDR3 protein: CSTRDPETSFSRSERRF. CDR3 DNA: TGCAGTACTAGAGATCCAGAAACTAGCTTCTCGCGGAGTGAACGACGCTTC. The J gene is TRBJ2-1, the V gene TRBV20-1, with D tentatively TRBD2 (6 bases). Per the germline V gene, CDR1 is DFQATT and CDR2 is SNEGSKA (reference sequence). The CDR3 contains 17 residues.

About this clonotype itself: One junction end disagrees with the germline gene, perhaps due to a read error. The chain couples TRBV4-3 to TRBJ2-1, with TRBD2 as a possible D gene (6 bases). CDR3 length: 16 amino acids. CDR1 LGHNA and CDR2 YSLEER come from the germline V gene. The CDR3: CASSQRTSCNDNEHFF. CDR3 DNA: TGCGCCAGCAGCCAGAGAACTAGCTGCAACGACAATGAGCACTTCTTC.

Note on this clonotype: At one boundary the junction diverges from the germline segment, which might be a read error. The genes are TRBV29-1 and TRBJ1-3, with unresolved D. This CDR3 has 13 amino acids. Germline-derived CDR1 and CDR2 are SQVTM and ANQGSEA. The CDR3 spells CSVWTDPGNTIYF. CDR3 DNA sequence: TGCAGCGTCTGGACTGACCCGGGAAACACCATATATTTC.

Points on this clonotype: Germline and junction disagree at one end, which may indicate a read error. The chain employs TRBV20-1 and TRBJ2-1; 10 bases line up with TRBD2. The CDR3 is 14 amino acids. The V gene's germline CDR1 is DFQATT and CDR2 SNEGSKA (reference sequence). Here the CDR3 reads CSAGAGGQLGTKFF. Written as DNA, the CDR3 is TGCAGTGCAGGAGCGGGAGGGCAGTTGGGGACAAAGTTTTTC.

As concerns this clonotype: One end of the junction does not line up with germline, which may come from a read error. J is TRBJ2-1 and V is TRBV20-1; D gene unclear. The CDR3 runs 13 residues. Germline CDR1 reads DFQATT; CDR2 reads SNEGSKA (reference sequence). As DNA, the CDR3 is TGCAGTGCTAGGTCCCCCGCATACAATGAGCACTTCTTC. As protein: CSARSPAYNEHFF.

Concerning this clonotype itself: The junction shows a germline mismatch at one end, possibly a read error. DNA for the CDR3: TGTGCCAGCAGCAGACAGGGGGGATCCGTAGGACACACCATATACTTT. The encoded protein is CASSRQGGSVGHTIYF. The genes are TRBV6-5 and TRBJ1-3; 9 bases fit TRBD1. Per germline, CDR1 MNHEY and CDR2 SVGAGI. This CDR3 region has 16 residues.

This chain connects TRBV6-2 or TRBV6-3 to TRBJ2-1, with 7 bases aligning to TRBD2. Trimming cost V 5 bases and J 8 bases; bases outside gene matches: 6. Germline V lookup: CDR1 MNHEY, CDR2 SVGEGT. The CDR3 is 13 residues long. The CDR3 reads CASSVGGVYEQFF. In nucleotides, the CDR3 is TGTGCCAGCAGTGTGGGAGGGGTTTATGAGCAGTTCTTC.

The rearrangement joins TRBV6-1 to TRBJ2-5, with 7 bases identical to TRBD2. CDR1 is MNHNS, CDR2 SASEGT, per germline. V lost 6 bases and J lost 6; bases outside the gene matches: 22. The CDR3 consists of 18 residues. The CDR3 is CASRGGGSIRGSWKTQYF. The CDR3 DNA sequence: TGTGCCAGCAGAGGAGGCGGGAGTATTCGGGGGAGTTGGAAGACCCAGTACTTC.

As for this clonotype: A much more abundant neighbour one base away suggests this may be a read error. The V call is TRBV30, the J call TRBJ2-7; D may be TRBD1 or TRBD2 (6 bases each). The CDR3 contains 14 residues. CDR1 GTSNPN and CDR2 SVGIG come from the germline V gene (reference sequence). CDR3 in DNA: TGTGCCTGGAGCCCGGTGTCGGGGGCGGTAGAGCAGTGCTTC. It encodes CAWSPVSGAVEQCF. Full variable domain (missing parts from reference TRBV30 and TRBJ2-7): SQTIHQWPATLVQPVGSPLSLECTVEGTSNPNLYWYRQAAGRGLQLLFYSVGIGQISSEVPQNLSASRPQDRQFILSSKKLLLSDSGFYLCAWSPVSGAVEQCFGPGTRLTVT.

The count of this clonotype is one. The chain has TRBV6-2 or TRBV6-3 and TRBJ2-7; no firm D call. CDR3 length equals 13 residues. Per the germline V gene, CDR1 is MNHEY and CDR2 is SVGEGT. V lost 7 bases and J 0 bases, leaving 10 bases between the germline ends. The DNA of the CDR3 is TGTGCCAGCATGGAGAGTATCTCCTACGAGCAGTACTTC. Translating it yields CASMESISYEQYF.

Remarks on this clonotype: A read error may produce the germline difference seen at one junction end. The J gene is TRBJ2-1, the V gene TRBV20-1; possible D gene TRBD1, 5 bases. The CDR3 is made up of 14 amino acids. Per the germline V gene, CDR1 is DFQATT and CDR2 is SNEGSKA (reference sequence). The chain's CDR3 is CSARTPGFYNAQFF. CDR3 bases: TGCAGTGCTAGAACGCCAGGGTTCTACAATGCGCAGTTCTTC.

Ten or more counts support this clonotype. V gene TRBV5-1 combines with J gene TRBJ2-2, with TRBD1 matching over 8 bases. V shed 5 bases and J 0 bases; nucleotides not matched to a gene: 3. This CDR3 region has 15 residues. Germline CDR1 reads SGHRS; CDR2 reads YFSETQ. This CDR3 is CASREGQANTGELFF. DNA for the CDR3: TGCGCCAGCAGGGAGGGACAGGCGAACACCGGGGAGCTGTTTTTT.

In regard to this clonotype: One junction end does not reproduce the germline sequence, and a read error may be involved. The chain joins TRBV24-1 to TRBJ2-1; D unresolved. Germline lookup yields CDR1 KGHDR and CDR2 SFDVKD. The CDR3 extends over 12 amino acids. CDR3 coding DNA: TGTGTCACCAGTGATTTGCAGCAGGCGCAGTTCTTC. This gives the protein CVTSDLQQAQFF.

Remarks on this clonotype: A junction boundary mismatches the germline segment, possibly from a read error. This chain connects TRBV11-2 to TRBJ2-1, with 11 nucleotides matching TRBD2. The CDR3 contains 14 residues. The germline V gene encodes CDR1 SGHAT and CDR2 FQNNGV. For the CDR3, the DNA is TGTCCCAGCAGCTTACTAGCGGGAGTCGGTGTGCTGTTCTTC. Amino acid sequence: CPSSLLAGVGVLFF.

The J gene is TRBJ2-5, the V gene TRBV5-6; 8 bases line up with TRBD1. CDR3 length: 17 amino acids. J lost 1 base, V lost 1 base, and 9 bases had no gene match. Germline V gene sequence: CDR1 SGHDT, CDR2 YYEEEE. CDR3 sequence (DNA): TGTGCCAGCAGCTTGTCACAGACAGGGGATATCCAAGAGACCCAGTACTTC. Encoded protein: CASSLSQTGDIQETQYF.

With regard to this clonotype: The junction shows a germline mismatch at one end, possibly a read error. As DNA, the CDR3 is TGTGTCATCAGTGAGTCGTCGCTCCACACAGATACGCAGTATTTT. Its translation is CVISESSLHTDTQYF. The V and J genes are TRBV10-3 and TRBJ2-3; D not certain. Germline V gene lookup returns CDR1 ENHRY and CDR2 SYGVKD. This CDR3 is 15 amino acids long.

The chain links TRBV14 to TRBJ2-7; D is possibly TRBD1 (5 bases). CDR1 and CDR2 (germline): SGHDN, FVKESK. Trimming shortened V by 3 bases and J by 0 bases, and 6 bases separated the two germline ends. This CDR3 has 13 residues. CDR3: CASSHGHSYEQYF. Here the CDR3 DNA reads TGTGCCAGCAGCCATGGACACTCCTACGAGCAGTACTTC.

This clonotype has only a few counts. The rearrangement joins TRBV19 to TRBJ2-1; 8 nucleotides line up with TRBD2. Germline V gene sequence: CDR1 LNHDA, CDR2 SQIVND (reference sequence). This CDR3 is 15 amino acids long. V shed 2 bases, J shed 5 bases, and the junction held 5 bases outside the gene matches. CDR3 protein: CASSIMAGGNNEQFF. For the CDR3, the DNA is TGTGCCAGTAGTATAATGGCGGGAGGTAACAATGAGCAGTTCTTC.

The chain links TRBV6-1 to TRBJ1-2, with TRBD1 as a possible D gene (6 bases). This CDR3 spans 15 amino acids. V lost 5 bases and J 10 bases, leaving 23 bases between the germline ends. Germline CDR1 and CDR2: MNHNS and SASEGT. The CDR3 reads CASSSTDGQGPDYTF. CDR3 coding DNA: TGTGCCAGCAGTAGTACCGACGGGCAGGGGCCTGACTACACCTTC.